A selection of T cell receptor beta chains follows, all from one sample in a study of cytomegalovirus exposure and HLA in healthy donors. Assay: immunoSEQ multiplex PCR; the TCRdb copy retains only in-frame clones and omits some. The data hold about 95,000 clones, with roughly 70% observed a single time. Specimen: PBMCs. These receptors were obtained from a woman aged 45-65 years in good health and CMV-seropositive. CDR3s leave out the opening cysteine and the closing phenylalanine or tryptophan. A D gene is named only where the DNA matches it firmly.

v_call,d_call,j_call,cdr3_aa
TRBV5-6,TRBD2,TRBJ2-1,ASSLWLAGSDEQF
TRBV5-1,.,TRBJ2-5,ASRPWANIQETQY
TRBV6-5,.,TRBJ1-1,ASSSSGYLEAF
TRBV2,.,TRBJ2-2,ASSGTANTGELF
TRBV11-1,TRBD2,TRBJ2-1,ASTLNGLAGAAQF
TRBV14,TRBD1,TRBJ1-1,ASKGQGARRTEAF
TRBV5-4,TRBD2,TRBJ2-1,ASSLDFGLARNEQF
TRBV9,.,TRBJ1-1,ASSVARTANTEAF
TRBV6-6,TRBD1,TRBJ2-5,ASSQGGRETQY
TRBV7-9,.,TRBJ1-4,ASSLGSWGVEKLF
TRBV7-9,TRBD1,TRBJ1-2,ASSHPRTGEEFGYT
TRBV5-1,.,TRBJ1-1,ASSLRGRARQERSGTEAF
TRBV7-9,TRBD1,TRBJ2-3,ASSLTGGTDTQY
TRBV19,TRBD2,TRBJ2-3,ASSTSGNTQY
TRBV6-1,TRBD2,TRBJ2-3,ASSEAPPSSVGLGPQY
TRBV9,.,TRBJ2-7,ASSVAQGYHYEQY
TRBV5-1,TRBD1,TRBJ2-7,ASSHPGQGYEQY
TRBV30,.,TRBJ1-6,AWSPGSVNSPLH
TRBV19,TRBD2,TRBJ2-7,ASSIAGGSSYEQY
TRBV5-4,.,TRBJ2-3,ASSRGAATDTQY
TRBV30,TRBD1,TRBJ2-7,AWSPGQGPYEQY
TRBV10-3,TRBD1,TRBJ1-6,AIRPGQGGSPLH
TRBV19,.,TRBJ1-5,ASSIEWGRSNQPQH
TRBV10-3,TRBD1,TRBJ1-1,AITRDRKSQAF
TRBV5-1,.,TRBJ2-6,ASRREEGANVLT
TRBV5-1,.,TRBJ1-2,ASSLDGGDYGYT
TRBV19,TRBD1,TRBJ2-1,ASRPWTGTGNEQF
TRBV7-9,.,TRBJ2-7,ASSSRTGLGGQYEQY
TRBV27,.,TRBJ1-1,ASRAPAGIDYSEAF
TRBV5-1,.,TRBJ2-2,ASSFGAGELF
TRBV28,TRBD1,TRBJ1-5,ASSEQGDNQPQH
TRBV29-1,.,TRBJ1-1,SVLTGSLEAF
TRBV27,TRBD2,TRBJ2-1,ASSYTLPTSREAGGHNEQF
TRBV19,TRBD2,TRBJ2-1,ASTLGLATDEQF
TRBV5-1,.,TRBJ1-1,ASSLEGRGNTEAF
TRBV25-1,.,TRBJ1-2,ASSLPGEQDYT
TRBV7-8,.,TRBJ1-1,ASSSQWSGQLNTEAF
TRBV10-3,TRBD2,TRBJ2-1,AISEQRTSGRVNNEQF
TRBV6-4,.,TRBJ1-2,ASSDSGGYGYT
TRBV5-6,TRBD2,TRBJ2-5,ASSSQTSGRRRETQY
TRBV11-2,.,TRBJ2-2,ASSKLGANTGELF
TRBV29-1,TRBD1,TRBJ1-1,SVRPGTGWTEAF
TRBV5-4,.,TRBJ2-3,ASSLGWRGTSTDTQY
TRBV19,.,TRBJ2-5,ASSRQLQETQY
TRBV6-5,.,TRBJ1-4,ASSPSAVVNEKLF